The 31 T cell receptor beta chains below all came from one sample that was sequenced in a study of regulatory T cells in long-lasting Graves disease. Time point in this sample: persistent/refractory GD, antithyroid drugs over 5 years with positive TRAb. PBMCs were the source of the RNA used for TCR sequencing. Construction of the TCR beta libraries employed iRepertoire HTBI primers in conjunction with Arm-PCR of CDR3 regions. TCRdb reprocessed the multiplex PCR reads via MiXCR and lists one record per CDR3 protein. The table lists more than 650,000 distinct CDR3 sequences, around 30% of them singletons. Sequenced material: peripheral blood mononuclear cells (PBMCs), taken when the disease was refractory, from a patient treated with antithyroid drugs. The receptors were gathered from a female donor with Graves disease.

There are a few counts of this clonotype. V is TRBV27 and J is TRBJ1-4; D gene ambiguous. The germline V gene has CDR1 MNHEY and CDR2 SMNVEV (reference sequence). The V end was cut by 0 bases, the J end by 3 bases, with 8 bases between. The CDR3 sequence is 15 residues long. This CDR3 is CASSLSSAANEKLFF. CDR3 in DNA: TGTGCCAGCAGTTTATCGAGTGCAGCTAATGAAAAACTGTTTTTT. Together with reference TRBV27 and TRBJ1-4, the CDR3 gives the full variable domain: EAQVTQNPRYLITVTGKKLTVTCSQNMNHEYMSWYRQDPGLGLRQIYYSMNVEVTDKGDVPEGYKVSRKEKRNFPLILESPSPNQTSLYFCASSLSSAANEKLFFGSGTQLSVL.

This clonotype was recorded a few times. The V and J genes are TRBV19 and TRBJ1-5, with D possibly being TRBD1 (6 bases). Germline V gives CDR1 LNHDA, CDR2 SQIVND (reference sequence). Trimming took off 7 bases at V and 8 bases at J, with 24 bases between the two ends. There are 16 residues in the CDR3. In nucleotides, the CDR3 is TGTGCCAGTACCTCTCCCCGGGCTACAGGGATTAAGCCCCAGCATTTT. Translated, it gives CASTSPRATGIKPQHF.

The CDR3 here is CASRNPGLAGLAKNIQYF. CDR3 nucleotide sequence: TGTGCCAGCAGAAATCCGGGACTAGCGGGATTAGCCAAAAACATTCAGTACTTC. The chain combines TRBV6-1 with TRBJ2-4, with TRBD2 matching 13 bases. This CDR3 contains 18 residues. J lost 0 bases, V lost 6 bases, and 8 bases had no gene match. Per germline, CDR1 MNHNS and CDR2 SASEGT.

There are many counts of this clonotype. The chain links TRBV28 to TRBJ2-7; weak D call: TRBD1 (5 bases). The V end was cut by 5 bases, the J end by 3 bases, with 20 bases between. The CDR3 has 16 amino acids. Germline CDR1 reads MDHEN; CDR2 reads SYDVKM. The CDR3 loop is CASSLTGNPALYEQYF. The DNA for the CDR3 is TGTGCCAGCAGTCTTACAGGCAACCCGGCCCTCTACGAGCAGTACTTC.

Written as DNA, the CDR3 is TGTGCCACCAGGGGGCCGGCTAATGAAAAACTGTTTTTT. Translating it yields CATRGPANEKLFF. V is TRBV6-1 and J is TRBJ1-4; 8 nucleotides align to TRBD1. Per germline, CDR1 MNHNS and CDR2 SASEGT. CDR3 length: 13 amino acids. The V gene end was trimmed by 10 bases and the J gene end by 3 bases; junction bases not matched to a gene: 4.

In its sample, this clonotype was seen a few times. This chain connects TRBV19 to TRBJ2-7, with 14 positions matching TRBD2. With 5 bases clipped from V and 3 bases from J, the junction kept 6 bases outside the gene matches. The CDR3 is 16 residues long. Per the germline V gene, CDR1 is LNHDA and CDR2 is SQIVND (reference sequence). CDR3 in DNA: TGTGCCAGTAGTGCCGGGACTAGCGGGAGTTACTACGAGCAGTACTTC. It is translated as CASSAGTSGSYYEQYF.

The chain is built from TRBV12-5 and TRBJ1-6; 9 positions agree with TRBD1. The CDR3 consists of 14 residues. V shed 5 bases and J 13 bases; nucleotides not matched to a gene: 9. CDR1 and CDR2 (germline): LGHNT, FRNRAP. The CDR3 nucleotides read TGTGCTAGTGGTCCAGGGACAGGGAAGCTTCCCCTCCACTTT. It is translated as CASGPGTGKLPLHF.

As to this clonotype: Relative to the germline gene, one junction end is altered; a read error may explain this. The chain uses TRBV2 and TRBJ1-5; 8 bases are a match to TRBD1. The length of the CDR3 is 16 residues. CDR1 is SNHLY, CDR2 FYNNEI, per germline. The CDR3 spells CASSVEGQGAGQTQHF. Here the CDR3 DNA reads TGTGCCAGCAGTGTAGAAGGGCAGGGGGCAGGTCAGACCCAGCATTTT.

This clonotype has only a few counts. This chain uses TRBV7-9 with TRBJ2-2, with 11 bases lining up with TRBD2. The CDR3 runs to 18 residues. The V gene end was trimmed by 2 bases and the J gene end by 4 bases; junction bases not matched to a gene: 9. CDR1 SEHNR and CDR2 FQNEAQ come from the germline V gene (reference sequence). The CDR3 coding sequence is TGTGCCAGCAGCTTACGCTCGGGACTAGCGGTGTCCACCGGGGAGCTGTTTTTT. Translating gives CASSLRSGLAVSTGELFF.

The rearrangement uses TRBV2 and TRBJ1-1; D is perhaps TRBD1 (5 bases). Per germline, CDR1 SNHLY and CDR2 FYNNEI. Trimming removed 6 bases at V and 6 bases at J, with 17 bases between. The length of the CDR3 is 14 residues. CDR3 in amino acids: CASSPGPYRAEAFF. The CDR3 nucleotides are TGTGCCAGCAGCCCGGGACCTTATCGCGCTGAAGCTTTCTTT.

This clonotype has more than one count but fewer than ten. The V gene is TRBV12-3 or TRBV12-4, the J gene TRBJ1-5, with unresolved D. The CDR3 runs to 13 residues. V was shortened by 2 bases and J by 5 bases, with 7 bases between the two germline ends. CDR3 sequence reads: CASSLNPYQPQHF. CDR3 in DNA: TGTGCCAGCAGTTTAAACCCATATCAGCCCCAGCATTTT.

CDR3 amino acids: CASSIDRTGSYGYTF. The CDR3 bases are TGTGCCAGTAGTATAGATCGGACAGGGAGCTATGGCTACACCTTC. This rearrangement joins TRBV19 to TRBJ1-2, with TRBD1 matching 8 bases. The ends lost 0 bases at V and 4 bases at J; junction bases unmatched: 4. Germline V gene data show CDR1 as LNHDA and CDR2 as SQIVND (reference sequence). The CDR3 extends over 15 amino acids.

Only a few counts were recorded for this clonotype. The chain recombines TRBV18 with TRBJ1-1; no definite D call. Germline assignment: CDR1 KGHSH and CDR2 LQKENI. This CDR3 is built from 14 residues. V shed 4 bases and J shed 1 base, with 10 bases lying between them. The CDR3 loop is CASSLRERNTEAFF. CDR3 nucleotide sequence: TGTGCCAGCTCACTTAGGGAGAGGAACACTGAAGCTTTCTTT.

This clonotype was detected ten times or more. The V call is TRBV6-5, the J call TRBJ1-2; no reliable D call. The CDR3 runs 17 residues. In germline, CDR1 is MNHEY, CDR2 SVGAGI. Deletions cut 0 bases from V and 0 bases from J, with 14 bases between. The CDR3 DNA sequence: TGTGCCAGCAGTTACTCTCCAAGACACGCAGCTAACTATGGCTACACCTTC. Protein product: CASSYSPRHAANYGYTF.

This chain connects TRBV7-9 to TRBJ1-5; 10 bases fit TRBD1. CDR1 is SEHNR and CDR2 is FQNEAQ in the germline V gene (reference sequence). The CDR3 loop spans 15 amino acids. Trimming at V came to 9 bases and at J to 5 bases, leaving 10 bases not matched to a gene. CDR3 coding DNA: TGTGCCAGTAACCCGCGACAGGGGGCCGATCAGCCCCAGCATTTT. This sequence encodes CASNPRQGADQPQHF.

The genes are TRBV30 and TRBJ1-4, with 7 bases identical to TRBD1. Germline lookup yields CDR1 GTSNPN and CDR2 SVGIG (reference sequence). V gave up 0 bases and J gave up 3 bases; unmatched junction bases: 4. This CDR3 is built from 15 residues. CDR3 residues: CAWSVGGQPNEKLFF. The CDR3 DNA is TGTGCCTGGAGTGTCGGGGGACAGCCTAATGAAAAACTGTTTTTT.

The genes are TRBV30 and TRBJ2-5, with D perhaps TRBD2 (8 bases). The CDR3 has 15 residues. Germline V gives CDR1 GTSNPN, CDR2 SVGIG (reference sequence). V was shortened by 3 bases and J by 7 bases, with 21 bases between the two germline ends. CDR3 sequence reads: CAWSPTTGAGGTQYF. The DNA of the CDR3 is TGTGCCTGGAGCCCCACCACAGGGGCGGGGGGGACCCAGTACTTC.

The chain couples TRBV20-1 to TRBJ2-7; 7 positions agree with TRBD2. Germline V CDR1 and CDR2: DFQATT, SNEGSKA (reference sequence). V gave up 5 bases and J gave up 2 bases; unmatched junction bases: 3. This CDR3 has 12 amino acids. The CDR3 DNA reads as TGCAGTGCTCCCCGGGAGGCCTACGAGCAGTACTTC. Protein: CSAPREAYEQYF.

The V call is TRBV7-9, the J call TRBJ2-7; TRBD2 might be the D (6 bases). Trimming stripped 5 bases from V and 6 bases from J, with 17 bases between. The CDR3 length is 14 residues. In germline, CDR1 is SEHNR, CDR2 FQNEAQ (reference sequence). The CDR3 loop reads CASSRGGQGGEQYF. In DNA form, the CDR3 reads TGTGCCAGCAGCCGGGGTGGGCAGGGAGGCGAGCAGTACTTC.

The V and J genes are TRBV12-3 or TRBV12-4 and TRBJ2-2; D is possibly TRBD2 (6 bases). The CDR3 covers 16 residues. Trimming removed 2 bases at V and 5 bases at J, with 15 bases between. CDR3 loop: CASSLYSAGLTGELFF. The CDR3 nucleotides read TGTGCCAGCAGTTTATATTCGGCGGGATTAACCGGGGAGCTGTTTTTT.

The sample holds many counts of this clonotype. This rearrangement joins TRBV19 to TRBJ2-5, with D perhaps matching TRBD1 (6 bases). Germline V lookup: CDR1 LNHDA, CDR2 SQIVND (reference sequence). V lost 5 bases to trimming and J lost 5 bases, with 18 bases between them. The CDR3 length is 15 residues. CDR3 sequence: CASSGGTGIGETQYF. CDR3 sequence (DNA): TGTGCCAGTAGTGGTGGTACAGGGATAGGGGAGACCCAGTACTTC.

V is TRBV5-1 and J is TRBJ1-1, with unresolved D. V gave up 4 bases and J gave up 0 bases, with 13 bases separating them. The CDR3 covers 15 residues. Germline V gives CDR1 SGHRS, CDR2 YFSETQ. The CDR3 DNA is TGCGCCAGCAGCCTGGAATATGGCATGAACACTGAAGCTTTCTTT. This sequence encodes CASSLEYGMNTEAFF.

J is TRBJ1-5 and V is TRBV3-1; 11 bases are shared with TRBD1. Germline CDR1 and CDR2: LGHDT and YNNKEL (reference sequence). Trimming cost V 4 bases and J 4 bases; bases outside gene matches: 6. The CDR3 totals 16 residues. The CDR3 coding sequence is TGTGCCAGCAGCCGCGAAGGGACAGGGGGAAATCAGCCCCAGCATTTT. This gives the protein CASSREGTGGNQPQHF. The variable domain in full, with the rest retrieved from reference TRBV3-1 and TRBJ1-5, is DTAVSQTPKYLVTQMGNDKSIKCEQNLGHDTMYWYKQDSKKFLKIMFSYNNKELIINETVPNRFSPKSPDKAHLNLHINSLELGDSAVYFCASSREGTGGNQPQHFGDGTRLSIL.

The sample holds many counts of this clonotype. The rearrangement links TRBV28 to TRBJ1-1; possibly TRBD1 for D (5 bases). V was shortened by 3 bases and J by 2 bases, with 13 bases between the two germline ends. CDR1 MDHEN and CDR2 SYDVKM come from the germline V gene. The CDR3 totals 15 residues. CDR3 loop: CASSFEQAVNTEAFF. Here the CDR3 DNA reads TGTGCCAGCAGTTTCGAACAGGCGGTTAACACTGAAGCTTTCTTT.

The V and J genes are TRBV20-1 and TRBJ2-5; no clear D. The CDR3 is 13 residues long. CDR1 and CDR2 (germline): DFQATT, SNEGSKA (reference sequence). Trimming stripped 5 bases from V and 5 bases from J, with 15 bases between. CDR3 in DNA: TGCAGTGCTGAGTATTTGGCCGGGGAGACCCAGTACTTC. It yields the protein CSAEYLAGETQYF.

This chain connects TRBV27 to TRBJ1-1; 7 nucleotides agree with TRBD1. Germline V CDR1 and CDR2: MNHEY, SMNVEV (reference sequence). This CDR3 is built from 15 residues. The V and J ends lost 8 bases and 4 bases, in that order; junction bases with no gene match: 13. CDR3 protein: CASSSRGKLATEAFF. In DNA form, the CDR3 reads TGTGCCAGCTCCTCCAGGGGGAAACTAGCCACTGAAGCTTTCTTT.

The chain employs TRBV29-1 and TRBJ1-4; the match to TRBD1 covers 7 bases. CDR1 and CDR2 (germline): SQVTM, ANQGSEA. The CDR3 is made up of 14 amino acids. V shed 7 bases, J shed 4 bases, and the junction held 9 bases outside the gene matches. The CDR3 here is CSAGDRPVNEKLFF. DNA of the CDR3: TGCAGCGCCGGGGACAGACCAGTTAATGAAAAACTGTTTTTT.

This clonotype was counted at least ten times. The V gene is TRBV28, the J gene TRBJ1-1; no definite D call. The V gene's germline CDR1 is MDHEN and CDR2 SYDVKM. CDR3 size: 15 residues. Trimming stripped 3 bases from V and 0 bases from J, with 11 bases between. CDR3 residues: CASSFGQNLNTEAFF. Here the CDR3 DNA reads TGTGCCAGCAGTTTTGGGCAGAACTTGAACACTGAAGCTTTCTTT.

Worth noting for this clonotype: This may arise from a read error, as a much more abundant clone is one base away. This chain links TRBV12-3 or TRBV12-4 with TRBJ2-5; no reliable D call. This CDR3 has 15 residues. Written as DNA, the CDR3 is TGTGCCAGCAGCCCAAGGTACCCTAGGAGAGAGGCCCAGTACTTC. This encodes CASSPRYPRREAQYF.

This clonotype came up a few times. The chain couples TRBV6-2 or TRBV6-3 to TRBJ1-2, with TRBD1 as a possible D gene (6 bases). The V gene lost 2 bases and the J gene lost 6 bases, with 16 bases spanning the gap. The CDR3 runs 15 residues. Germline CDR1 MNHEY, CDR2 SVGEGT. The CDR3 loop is CASSYSAGVRDGYTF. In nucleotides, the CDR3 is TGTGCCAGCAGTTACAGTGCAGGGGTTAGGGATGGCTACACCTTC.

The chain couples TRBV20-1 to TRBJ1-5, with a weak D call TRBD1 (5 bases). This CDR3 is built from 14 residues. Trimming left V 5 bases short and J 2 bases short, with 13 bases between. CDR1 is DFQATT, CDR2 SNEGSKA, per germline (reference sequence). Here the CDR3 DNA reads TGCAGTGCTGGGGCGGAACGAGGCAATCAGCCCCAGCATTTT. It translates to CSAGAERGNQPQHF.